A single sample is the source of the 9 T cell receptor beta chains below, sequenced in a study of CD8 T cell repertoires and HIV-1 epitope variants. Their antigen targets remain unknown. Generated by immunoSEQ multiplex PCR, the TCRdb table keeps only in-frame clones and is missing some. The sample lists almost 4,500 clones, 65% occurring once. The material sequenced was cultured CD8+ T cells derived from PBMCs. Source of these receptors: a male donor with HIV.

This sequence joins TRBV19 and TRBJ2-5; D may be TRBD1 or TRBD2 (5 bases each). CDR3 length: 15 amino acids. Trimming removed 8 bases from V and 0 bases from J, with 16 bases in between. Per the germline V gene, CDR1 is LNHDA and CDR2 is SQIVND (reference sequence). The CDR3 DNA sequence: TGTGCCAGTGCCCCCGTATGGGGGAACCAAGAGACCCAGTACTTC. It encodes CASAPVWGNQETQYF.

The chain carries TRBV9 and TRBJ2-7; the D is unclear. There are 13 residues in the CDR3. V was cut by 0 bases and J by 4 bases, with 8 bases left in between. Germline V lookup: CDR1 SGDLS, CDR2 YYNGEE. CDR3 coding DNA: TGTGCCAGCAGCGTAGGCCCTGAATACGAGCAGTACTTC. Amino acid sequence: CASSVGPEYEQYF.

The chain is built from TRBV27 and TRBJ2-7; 9 nucleotides agree with TRBD1. V gave up 5 bases and J gave up 3 bases; unmatched junction bases: 5. Germline-derived CDR1 and CDR2 are MNHEY and SMNVEV (reference sequence). The CDR3 covers 14 residues. The CDR3 here is CASSPSTGGYEQYF. The CDR3 DNA sequence: TGTGCCAGCAGTCCTTCGACAGGGGGCTACGAGCAGTACTTC.

The chain is built from TRBV10-2 and TRBJ1-1; a possible D gene is TRBD1 (6 bases). Looked up from germline, CDR1 is WSHSY and CDR2 is SAAADI. With 5 bases removed from V and 5 bases from J, the gap between germline ends came to 15 bases. The CDR3 contains 14 residues. The CDR3, as DNA: TGCGCCAGCAGTCCAGGGAGGGGGAGGACTGAAGCTTTCTTT. Protein product: CASSPGRGRTEAFF.

The chain employs TRBV5-6 and TRBJ1-4; perhaps TRBD1 as D (5 bases). V shed 0 bases and J shed 10 bases, with 7 bases lying between them. Looked up from germline, CDR1 is SGHDT and CDR2 is YYEEEE. The CDR3 is 12 residues long. The CDR3 DNA reads TGTGCCAGCAGCTTGGGAGGGGCAAAACTGTTTTTT. Its protein is CASSLGGAKLFF.

This clone is labeled medium-sized. The chain carries TRBV6-4 and TRBJ1-6; D unresolved. Germline lookup yields CDR1 MRHNA and CDR2 SNTAGT. The CDR3 spans 13 residues. Trimming removed 2 bases at V and 5 bases at J, with 4 bases between. The CDR3 reads CASSDGDNSPLHF. CDR3 nucleotide sequence: TGTGCCAGCAGTGACGGAGATAATTCACCCCTCCACTTT.

The chain uses TRBV7-9 and TRBJ1-1; the match to TRBD1 covers 7 bases. V shed 5 bases, J shed 7 bases, and the junction held 10 bases outside the gene matches. CDR3 size: 14 residues. The germline CDR1 and CDR2 sequences are SEHNR and FQNEAQ (reference sequence). The CDR3 protein is CASSLSGGSYEAFF. CDR3 DNA sequence: TGTGCCAGCAGCCTATCAGGGGGTAGCTATGAAGCTTTCTTT.

The chain combines TRBV28 with TRBJ2-3; 13 bases fit TRBD2. Germline CDR1 MDHEN, CDR2 SYDVKM. V gave up 3 bases and J gave up 0 bases; unmatched junction bases: 9. The CDR3 is 19 amino acids. This CDR3 reads CASSFPSLLAGGSTDTQYF. The CDR3 DNA reads as TGTGCCAGCAGTTTCCCCTCCCTACTAGCGGGGGGGAGCACAGATACGCAGTATTTT.

For this clone: The sample carries other DNA sequences with the same CDR3. The chain recombines TRBV5-6 with TRBJ1-5; D may be TRBD1 (5 bases). V was cut by 5 bases and J by 2 bases, with 11 bases left in between. Germline V gene lookup returns CDR1 SGHDT and CDR2 YYEEEE. This CDR3 is built from 14 residues. DNA of the CDR3: TGTGCCAGCAGGGAATGGGGCGGCAATCAGCCCCAGCATTTT. Protein: CASREWGGNQPQHF. Full variable domain (outside the CDR3, taken from reference TRBV5-6 and TRBJ1-5): DAGVTQSPTHLIKTRGQQVTLRCSPKSGHDTVSWYQQALGQGPQFIFQYYEEEERQRGNFPDRFSGHQFPNYSSELNVNALLLGDSALYLCASREWGGNQPQHFGDGTRLSIL.